This section outlines one T cell receptor (beta chain) sequence together with its context. The antigen is unknown. Trimming took 7 bases from V and 4 from J; bases not matched to a gene: 9. This CDR3 has 15 amino acids. From germline, CDR1 is LNHDA and CDR2 SQIVND (reference sequence). This specimen belongs to a study of cytomegalovirus exposure and HLA in healthy donors. It was with 60 Vbeta and 13 Jbeta primers that the PCR ran. This table comes from immunoSEQ multiplex PCR, and its TCRdb copy is limited to in-frame clones, with some not included. The data contain about 190,000 clones, roughly three quarters of them singletons. Study conclusions and caveats: The authors later found most CMV-associated TCR beta chains appeared HLA-restricted.

The chain joins TRBV19 to TRBJ1-2, with TRBD1 matching 10 bases. Material: PBMCs. This receptor was identified in a woman in her 50s in good health and CMV-seronegative. CDR3 residues: CASIRQGATAYGYTF. In DNA, the CDR3 is TGTGCCAGTATACGACAGGGGGCTACCGCCTATGGCTACACCTTC.